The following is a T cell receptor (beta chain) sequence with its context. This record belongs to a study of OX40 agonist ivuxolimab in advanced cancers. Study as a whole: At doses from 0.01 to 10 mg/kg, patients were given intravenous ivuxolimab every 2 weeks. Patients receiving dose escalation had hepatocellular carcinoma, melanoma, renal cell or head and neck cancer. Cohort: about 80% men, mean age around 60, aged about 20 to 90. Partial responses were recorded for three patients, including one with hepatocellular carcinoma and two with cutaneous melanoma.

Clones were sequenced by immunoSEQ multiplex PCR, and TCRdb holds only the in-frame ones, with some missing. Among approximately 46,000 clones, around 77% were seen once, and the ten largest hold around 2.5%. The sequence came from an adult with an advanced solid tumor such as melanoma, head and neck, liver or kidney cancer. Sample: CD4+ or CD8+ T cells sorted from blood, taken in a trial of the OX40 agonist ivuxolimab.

The CDR3 sequence: CASSTEGRGASEKLFF. The DNA of the CDR3 is TGCGCCAGCAGCACGGAGGGGAGGGGCGCAAGCGAAAAACTGTTTTTT. This chain joins TRBV5-1 and TRBJ1-4; perhaps TRBD1 as D (5 bases). Between the trimmed V and J ends, which lost 4 bases and 8 bases, there was a span of 21 bases. This CDR3 has 16 residues. Germline V gives CDR1 SGHRS, CDR2 YFSETQ.